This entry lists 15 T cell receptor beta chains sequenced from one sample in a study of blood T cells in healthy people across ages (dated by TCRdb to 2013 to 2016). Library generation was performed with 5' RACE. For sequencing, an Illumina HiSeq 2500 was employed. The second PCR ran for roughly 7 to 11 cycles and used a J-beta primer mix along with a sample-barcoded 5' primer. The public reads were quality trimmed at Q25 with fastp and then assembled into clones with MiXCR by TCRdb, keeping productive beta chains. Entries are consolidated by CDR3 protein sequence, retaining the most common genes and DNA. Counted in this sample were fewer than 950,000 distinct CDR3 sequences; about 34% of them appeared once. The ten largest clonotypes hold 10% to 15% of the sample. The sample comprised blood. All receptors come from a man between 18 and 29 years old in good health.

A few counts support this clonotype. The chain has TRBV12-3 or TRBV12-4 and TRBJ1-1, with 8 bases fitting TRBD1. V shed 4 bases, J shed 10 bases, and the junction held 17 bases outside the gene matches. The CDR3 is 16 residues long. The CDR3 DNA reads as TGTGCCAGCAGTTCCACGGGACAGGCCCCATCAGGGGGAGCTTTCTTT. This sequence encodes CASSSTGQAPSGGAFF.

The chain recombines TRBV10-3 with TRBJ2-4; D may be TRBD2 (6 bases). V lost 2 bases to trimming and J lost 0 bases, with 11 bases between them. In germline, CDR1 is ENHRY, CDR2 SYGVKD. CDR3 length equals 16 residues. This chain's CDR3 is CAISESQGLAKNIQYF. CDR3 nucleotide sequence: TGTGCCATCAGTGAGAGTCAGGGACTAGCCAAAAACATTCAGTACTTC.

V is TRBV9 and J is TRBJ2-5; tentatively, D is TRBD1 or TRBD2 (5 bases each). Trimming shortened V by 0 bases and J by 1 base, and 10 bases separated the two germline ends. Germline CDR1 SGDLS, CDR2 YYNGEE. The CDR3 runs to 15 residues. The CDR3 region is CASSVERGTQETQYF. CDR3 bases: TGTGCCAGCAGCGTAGAGAGGGGTACCCAAGAGACCCAGTACTTC.

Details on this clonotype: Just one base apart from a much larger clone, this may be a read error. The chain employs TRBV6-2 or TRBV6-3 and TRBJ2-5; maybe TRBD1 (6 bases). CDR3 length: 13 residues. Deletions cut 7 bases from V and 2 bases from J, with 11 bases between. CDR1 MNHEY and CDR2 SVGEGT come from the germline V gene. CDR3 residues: CASKAGVQETQYF. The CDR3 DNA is TGTGCCAGCAAGGCAGGGGTACAAGAGACCCAGTACTTC.

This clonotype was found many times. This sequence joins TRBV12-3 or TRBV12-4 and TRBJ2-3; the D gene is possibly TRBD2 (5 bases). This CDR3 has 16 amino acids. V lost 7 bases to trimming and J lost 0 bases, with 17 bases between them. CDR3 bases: TGTGCCAGCAAGCATTCCGGGGTTGGGAGCACAGATACGCAGTATTTT. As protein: CASKHSGVGSTDTQYF.

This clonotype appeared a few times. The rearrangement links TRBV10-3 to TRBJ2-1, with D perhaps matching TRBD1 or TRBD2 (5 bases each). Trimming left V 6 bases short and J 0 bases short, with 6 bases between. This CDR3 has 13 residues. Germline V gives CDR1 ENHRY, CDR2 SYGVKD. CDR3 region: CAISGTSYNEQFF. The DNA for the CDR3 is TGTGCCATCAGCGGGACCTCCTACAATGAGCAGTTCTTC.

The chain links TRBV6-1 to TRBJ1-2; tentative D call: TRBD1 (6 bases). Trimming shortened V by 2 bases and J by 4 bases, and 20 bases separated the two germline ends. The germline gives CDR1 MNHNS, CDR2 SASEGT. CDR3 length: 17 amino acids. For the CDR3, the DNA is TGTGCCAGCAGTGAATTGGCGGGGGCGAAGCAAGTCTATGGCTACACCTTC. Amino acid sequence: CASSELAGAKQVYGYTF.

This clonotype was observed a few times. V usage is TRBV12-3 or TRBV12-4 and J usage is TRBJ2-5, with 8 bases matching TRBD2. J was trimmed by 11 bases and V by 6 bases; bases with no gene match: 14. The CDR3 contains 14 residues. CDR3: CASSPDAGGNEQYF. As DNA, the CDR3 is TGTGCCAGCAGCCCAGACGCGGGGGGCAATGAGCAGTACTTC.

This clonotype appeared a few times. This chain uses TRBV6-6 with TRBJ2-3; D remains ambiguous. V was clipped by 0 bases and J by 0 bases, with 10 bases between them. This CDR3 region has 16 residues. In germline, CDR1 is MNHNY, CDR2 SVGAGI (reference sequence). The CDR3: CASSYSIGRSTDTQYF. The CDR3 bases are TGTGCCAGCAGTTACTCGATAGGTCGGAGCACAGATACGCAGTATTTT.

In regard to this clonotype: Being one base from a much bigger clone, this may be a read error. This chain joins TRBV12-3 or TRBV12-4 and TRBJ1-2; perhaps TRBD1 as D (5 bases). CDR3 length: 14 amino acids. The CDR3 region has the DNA TGTGCCAACAGTCCGGGGGGGGATTACTATGGCTACACCTTC. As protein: CANSPGGDYYGYTF.

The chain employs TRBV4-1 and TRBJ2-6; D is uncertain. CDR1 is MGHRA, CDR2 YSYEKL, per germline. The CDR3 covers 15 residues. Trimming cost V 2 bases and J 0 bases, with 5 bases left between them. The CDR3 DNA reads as TGCGCCAGCAGCCAACCCAGCTCTGGGGCCAACGTCCTGACTTTC. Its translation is CASSQPSSGANVLTF.

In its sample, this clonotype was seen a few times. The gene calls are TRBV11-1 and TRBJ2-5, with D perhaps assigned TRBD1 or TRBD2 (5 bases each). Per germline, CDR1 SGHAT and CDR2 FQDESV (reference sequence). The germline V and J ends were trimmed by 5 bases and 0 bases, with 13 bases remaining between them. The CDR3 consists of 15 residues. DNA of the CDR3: TGTGCCAGCAGCCCGAGGGACGGGGACCAAGAGACCCAGTACTTC. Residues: CASSPRDGDQETQYF.

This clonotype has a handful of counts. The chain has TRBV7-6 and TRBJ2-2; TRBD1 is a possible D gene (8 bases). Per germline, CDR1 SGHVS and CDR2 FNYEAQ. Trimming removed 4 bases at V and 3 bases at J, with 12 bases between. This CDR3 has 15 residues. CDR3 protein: CASSSTGGDTGELFF. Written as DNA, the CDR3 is TGTGCCAGCAGCTCTACAGGGGGGGACACCGGGGAGCTGTTTTTT.

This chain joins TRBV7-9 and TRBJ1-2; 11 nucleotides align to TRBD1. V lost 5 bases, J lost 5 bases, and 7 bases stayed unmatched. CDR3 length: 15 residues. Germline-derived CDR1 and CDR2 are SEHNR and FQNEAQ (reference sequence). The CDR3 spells CASSHGDRGIYGYTF. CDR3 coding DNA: TGTGCCAGCAGCCACGGGGACAGGGGGATTTATGGCTACACCTTC.

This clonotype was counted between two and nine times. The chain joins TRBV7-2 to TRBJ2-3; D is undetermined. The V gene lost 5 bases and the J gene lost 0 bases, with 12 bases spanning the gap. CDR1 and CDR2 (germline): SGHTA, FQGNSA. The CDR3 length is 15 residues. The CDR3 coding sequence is TGTGCCAGCAGCCCCCATGGGCGGAGCACAGATACGCAGTATTTT. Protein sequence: CASSPHGRSTDTQYF.